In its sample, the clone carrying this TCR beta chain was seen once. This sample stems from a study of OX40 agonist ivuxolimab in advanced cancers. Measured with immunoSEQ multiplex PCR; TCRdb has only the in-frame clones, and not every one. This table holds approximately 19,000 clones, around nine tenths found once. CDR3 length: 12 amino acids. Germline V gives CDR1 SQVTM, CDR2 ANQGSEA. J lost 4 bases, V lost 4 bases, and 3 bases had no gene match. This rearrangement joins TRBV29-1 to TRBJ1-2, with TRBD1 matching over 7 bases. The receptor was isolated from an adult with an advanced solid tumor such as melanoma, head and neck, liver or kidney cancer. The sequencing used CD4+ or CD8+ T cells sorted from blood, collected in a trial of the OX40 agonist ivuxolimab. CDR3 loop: CSVVKGAYGYTF. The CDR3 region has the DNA TGCAGCGTTGTGAAGGGGGCCTATGGCTACACCTTC.